A selection of T cell receptor beta chains follows, all from one sample in a study of T cells in Graves' hyperthyroidism and ophthalmopathy. TCRdb reprocessed the multiplex PCR reads via MiXCR and lists one record per CDR3 protein. Of around 110,000 distinct CDR3 sequences listed, approximately 15% were seen once; the top ten hold about 40%. Sequencing was carried out using blood. The receptors originated from a woman aged 45-65 years with Graves' hyperthyroidism. Both conserved end residues are part of each CDR3. Each record gives: D gene, V gene, J gene, clone size, CDR3 protein, CDR3 DNA. D genes are given only for firm matches. Size is stated for part of the rows, as once, few or many counts, or as a class when the clone is expanded.

D: .; V: TRBV10-3; J: TRBJ1-4; size: many; CDR3: CAISEQGVEKLFF; DNA: TGTGCCATCAGTGAACAGGGTGTTGAAAAACTGTTTTTT
D: .; V: TRBV20-1; J: TRBJ1-5; size: many; CDR3: CSASQTRQANQPQHF; DNA: TGCAGTGCCTCTCAGACTAGACAGGCGAATCAGCCCCAGCATTTT
D: .; V: TRBV2; J: TRBJ1-2; size: once; CDR3: CASSEGRTANYGYTF; DNA: TGTGCCAGCAGTGAAGGACGGACCGCTAACTATGGCTACACCTTC
D: .; V: TRBV28; J: TRBJ1-2; size: many; CDR3: CACGTGRFGYTF; DNA: TGTGCTTGCGGAACAGGAAGGTTTGGCTACACCTTC
D: .; V: TRBV27; J: TRBJ2-5; size: many; CDR3: CASSSPDGKETQYF; DNA: TGTGCCAGCAGTTCTCCTGACGGGAAAGAGACCCAGTACTTC
D: TRBD2; V: TRBV20-1; J: TRBJ2-1; size: many; CDR3: CSAAGTSGGNEQFF; DNA: TGCAGTGCTGCCGGGACTAGCGGGGGAAATGAGCAGTTCTTC
D: TRBD1; V: TRBV16; J: TRBJ1-2; size: .; CDR3: CASSQSVTGAHGYTF; DNA: TGTGCCAGCAGCCAATCGGTGACAGGGGCCCATGGCTACACCTTC
D: TRBD2; V: TRBV2; J: TRBJ2-1; size: many; CDR3: CASVAGGPYEQFF; DNA: TGTGCCAGCGTAGCGGGAGGGCCTTATGAGCAGTTCTTC
D: .; V: TRBV4-1; J: TRBJ2-2; size: .; CDR3: CASSQVVGITSHGELFF; DNA: TGCGCCAGCAGCCAAGTGGTCGGGATTACGTCGCACGGGGAGCTGTTTTTT
D: TRBD2; V: TRBV2; J: TRBJ2-5; size: many; CDR3: CASSYGLAEGETQYF; DNA: TGTGCCAGCAGTTACGGACTAGCGGAGGGGGAGACCCAGTACTTC
D: .; V: TRBV12-3/TRBV12-4; J: TRBJ2-6; size: .; CDR3: CASSLEGLMSGANVLTF; DNA: TGTGCCAGCAGTTTGGAGGGGCTAATGTCTGGGGCCAACGTCCTGACTTTC
D: TRBD1; V: TRBV11-3; J: TRBJ1-5; size: .; CDR3: CASTDRVRQPQHF; DNA: TGTGCCAGCACCGACAGGGTCAGGCAGCCCCAGCATTTT
D: .; V: TRBV5-1; J: TRBJ2-7; size: many; CDR3: CASSLAVGYEQYF; DNA: TGCGCCAGCAGCTTGGCCGTCGGCTACGAGCAGTACTTC
D: .; V: TRBV6-1; J: TRBJ1-1; size: .; CDR3: CASSRVPPGEGTGEAFF; DNA: TGTGCCAGCAGCCGTGTACCCCCAGGGGAGGGAACTGGTGAAGCTTTCTTT
D: TRBD1; V: TRBV28; J: TRBJ2-1; size: .; CDR3: CASSTWTGLGEQFF; DNA: TGTGCCAGCAGTACCTGGACAGGGCTCGGTGAGCAGTTCTTC
D: TRBD1; V: TRBV20-1; J: TRBJ2-5; size: many; CDR3: CSATRQGAHETQYF; DNA: TGCAGTGCTACGCGACAGGGGGCGCATGAGACCCAGTACTTC
D: .; V: TRBV5-5; J: TRBJ2-2; size: .; CDR3: CASSLAIRNTGELFF; DNA: TGTGCCAGCAGCTTGGCCATTCGAAACACCGGGGAGCTGTTTTTT
D: .; V: TRBV4-1; J: TRBJ1-2; size: many; CDR3: CASSQSPRAGNYGYTF; DNA: TGCGCCAGCAGCCAATCACCCAGGGCGGGGAACTATGGCTACACCTTC
D: .; V: TRBV28; J: TRBJ2-7; size: medium-sized; CDR3: CASSLGLYEQYF; DNA: TGTGCCAGCAGTTTGGGACTCTACGAGCAGTACTTC
D: .; V: TRBV5-1; J: TRBJ2-1; size: few; CDR3: CASSSGTRGSYNEQFF; DNA: TGCGCCAGCAGCTCGGGCACTAGGGGCTCCTACAATGAGCAGTTCTTC
D: .; V: TRBV5-4; J: TRBJ2-1; size: many; CDR3: CASSLVLNDEQFF; DNA: TGTGCCAGCAGCTTGGTGCTTAACGATGAGCAGTTCTTC
D: TRBD1; V: TRBV7-8; J: TRBJ2-1; size: few; CDR3: CASSWDRGNEQFF; DNA: TGTGCCAGCAGCTGGGACAGGGGTAATGAGCAGTTCTTC
D: TRBD2; V: TRBV6-1; J: TRBJ2-1; size: many; CDR3: CASIDSLAGGPNEQFF; DNA: TGTGCCAGCATCGATAGCCTAGCGGGAGGGCCCAATGAGCAGTTCTTC
D: .; V: TRBV19; J: TRBJ2-4; size: many; CDR3: CASSIGGPRGIAKNIQYF; DNA: TGTGCCAGTAGTATAGGAGGCCCGAGAGGGATAGCCAAAAACATTCAGTACTTC
D: TRBD1; V: TRBV5-1; J: TRBJ2-3; size: many; CDR3: CASSSTGDTDTQYF; DNA: TGCGCCAGCAGCTCAACAGGGGACACAGATACGCAGTATTTT
D: TRBD2; V: TRBV29-1; J: TRBJ2-3; size: many; CDR3: CSVAGLAGGPDTQYF; DNA: TGCAGCGTCGCGGGACTAGCGGGAGGGCCGGATACGCAGTATTTT
D: .; V: TRBV28; J: TRBJ1-1; size: .; CDR3: CASSEEDRISEAFF; DNA: TGTGCCAGCAGTGAGGAAGATAGAATATCTGAAGCTTTCTTT
D: .; V: TRBV18; J: TRBJ2-7; size: .; CDR3: CASSQAGGDEQYF; DNA: TGTGCCAGCTCACAGGCTGGTGGTGACGAGCAGTACTTC
D: TRBD2; V: TRBV28; J: TRBJ2-2; size: many; CDR3: CAIPSGSAVTGELFF; DNA: TGTGCCATCCCTAGCGGGAGCGCGGTCACCGGGGAGCTGTTTTTT
D: TRBD1; V: TRBV7-9; J: TRBJ1-1; size: .; CDR3: CASSLAHPEQGAANTEAFF; DNA: TGTGCCAGCAGCTTAGCGCATCCAGAACAGGGGGCGGCTAACACTGAAGCTTTTTTT
D: .; V: TRBV2; J: TRBJ2-2; size: many; CDR3: CASRMGSEDGTGELFF; DNA: TGTGCCAGCAGAATGGGATCCGAGGATGGCACCGGGGAGCTGTTTTTT
D: .; V: TRBV28; J: TRBJ2-7; size: many; CDR3: CASSQGGGQYF; DNA: TGTGCCAGCAGTCAAGGGGGTGGGCAGTACTTC
D: TRBD2; V: TRBV2; J: TRBJ2-2; size: many; CDR3: CASRGLTLNTGELFF; DNA: TGTGCCAGCAGGGGACTAACTTTGAACACCGGGGAGCTGTTTTTT
D: .; V: TRBV11-2; J: TRBJ1-2; size: many; CDR3: CASSLTRSGYTF; DNA: TGTGCCAGCAGCTTAACCCGGTCTGGCTACACCTTC
D: TRBD2; V: TRBV28; J: TRBJ2-1; size: many; CDR3: CASSLAGGIEQFF; DNA: TGTGCCAGCAGTTTAGCGGGAGGGATTGAGCAGTTCTTC
D: .; V: TRBV20-1; J: TRBJ2-2; size: many; CDR3: CSVRGGFTNTGELFF; DNA: TGCAGTGTTAGGGGGGGGTTTACGAACACCGGGGAGCTGTTTTTT
D: TRBD2; V: TRBV5-1; J: TRBJ2-1; size: many; CDR3: CASSRAGLAGNEQFF; DNA: TGCGCCAGCAGTCGGGCGGGACTAGCGGGTAATGAGCAGTTCTTC
D: TRBD1; V: TRBV28; J: TRBJ1-6; size: many; CDR3: CASSPPGTDLSPLHF; DNA: TGTGCCAGCAGTCCCCCCGGGACAGATTTGTCACCCCTCCACTTT
D: .; V: TRBV7-3; J: TRBJ2-5; size: .; CDR3: CASSRTKKETQYF; DNA: TGTGCCAGCAGTCGGACAAAAAAAGAGACCCAGTACTTC
D: .; V: TRBV6-2/TRBV6-3; J: TRBJ1-6; size: few; CDR3: CASSYDNRVNSPLHF; DNA: TGTGCCAGCAGTTACGACAACCGGGTTAATTCACCCCTCCACTTT
D: .; V: TRBV15; J: TRBJ2-1; size: many; CDR3: CATSRGLTGYNEQFF; DNA: TGTGCCACCAGCAGAGGCTTGACAGGCTACAATGAGCAGTTCTTC
D: .; V: TRBV6-5; J: TRBJ2-7; size: once; CDR3: CASSYAAELYYEQYF; DNA: TGTGCCAGCAGTTACGCGGCAGAGTTATACTACGAGCAGTACTTC
D: .; V: TRBV13; J: TRBJ2-1; size: .; CDR3: CASRLRARGDYNEQFF; DNA: TGTGCCAGCCGCCTCCGGGCAAGGGGCGACTACAATGAGCAGTTCTTC
D: TRBD1; V: TRBV6-1; J: TRBJ1-5; size: many; CDR3: CASSTDRDQPQHF; DNA: TGTGCCAGCAGCACCGACAGGGATCAGCCCCAGCATTTT
D: .; V: TRBV20-1; J: TRBJ2-3; size: many; CDR3: CSASTLDGPGTDTQYF; DNA: TGCAGTGCTTCGACTTTAGACGGGCCAGGCACAGATACGCAGTATTTT
D: .; V: TRBV20-1; J: TRBJ2-7; size: many; CDR3: CSARDTQGSYEQYF; DNA: TGCAGTGCTAGAGATACTCAGGGTTCCTACGAGCAGTACTTC
D: TRBD2; V: TRBV27; J: TRBJ2-3; size: many; CDR3: CASSSLAGRTDTQYF; DNA: TGTGCCAGCAGTTCCCTAGCGGGACGCACAGATACGCAGTATTTT
D: .; V: TRBV5-5; J: TRBJ1-1; size: few; CDR3: CASSFGRLTTEAFF; DNA: TGTGCCAGCAGCTTCGGACGGCTGACCACTGAAGCTTTCTTT
D: .; V: TRBV5-1; J: TRBJ2-1; size: .; CDR3: CASSLEYEQFF; DNA: TGCGCCAGCAGCTTAGAATATGAGCAGTTCTTC
D: .; V: TRBV30; J: TRBJ2-3; size: many; CDR3: CAWSGQDTQYF; DNA: TGTGCCTGGAGTGGGCAGGATACGCAGTATTTT
D: TRBD2; V: TRBV20-1; J: TRBJ2-1; size: .; CDR3: CSAPGTGTSGRRSSYNEQFF; DNA: TGCAGTGCCCCCGGGACCGGGACTAGCGGGAGGAGGAGCTCCTACAATGAGCAGTTCTTC
D: TRBD2; V: TRBV28; J: TRBJ2-1; size: many; CDR3: CASTSGSGAEQFF; DNA: TGTGCTTCTACTAGCGGGAGTGGTGCTGAGCAGTTCTTC